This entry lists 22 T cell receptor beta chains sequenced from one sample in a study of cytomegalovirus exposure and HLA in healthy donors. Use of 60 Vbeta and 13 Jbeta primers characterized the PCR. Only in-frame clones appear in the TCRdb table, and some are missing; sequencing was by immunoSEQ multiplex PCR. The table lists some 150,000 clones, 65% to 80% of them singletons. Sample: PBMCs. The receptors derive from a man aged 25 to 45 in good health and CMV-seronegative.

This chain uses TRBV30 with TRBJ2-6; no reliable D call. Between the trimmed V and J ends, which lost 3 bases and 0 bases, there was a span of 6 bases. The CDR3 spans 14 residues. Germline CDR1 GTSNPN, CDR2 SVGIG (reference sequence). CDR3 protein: CAWSSGSGANVLTF. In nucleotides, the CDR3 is TGTGCCTGGAGCTCGGGCTCTGGGGCCAACGTCCTGACTTTC. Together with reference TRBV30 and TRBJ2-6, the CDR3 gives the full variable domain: SQTIHQWPATLVQPVGSPLSLECTVEGTSNPNLYWYRQAAGRGLQLLFYSVGIGQISSEVPQNLSASRPQDRQFILSSKKLLLSDSGFYLCAWSSGSGANVLTFGAGSRLTVL.

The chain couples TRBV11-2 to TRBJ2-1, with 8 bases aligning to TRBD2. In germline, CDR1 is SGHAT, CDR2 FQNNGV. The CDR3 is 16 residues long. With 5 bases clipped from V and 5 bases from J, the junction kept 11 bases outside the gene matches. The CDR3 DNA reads TGTGCCAGCAGCGGCCGGAATGCGGGGGGTAACAATGAGCAGTTCTTC. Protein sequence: CASSGRNAGGNNEQFF.

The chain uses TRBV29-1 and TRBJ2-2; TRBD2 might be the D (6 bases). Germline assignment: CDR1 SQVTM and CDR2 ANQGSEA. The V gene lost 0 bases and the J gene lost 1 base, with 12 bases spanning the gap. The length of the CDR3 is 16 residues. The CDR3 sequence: CSVEDLGGENTGELFF. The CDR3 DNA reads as TGCAGCGTTGAAGATCTCGGCGGGGAGAACACCGGGGAGCTGTTTTTT.

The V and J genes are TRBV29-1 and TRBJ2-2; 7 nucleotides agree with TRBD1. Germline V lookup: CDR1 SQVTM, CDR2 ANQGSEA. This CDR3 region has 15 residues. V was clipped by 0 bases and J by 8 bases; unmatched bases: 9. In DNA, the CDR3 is TGCAGCGTTGAAGAAGCGCCAGGGGGTTATGGGGAGCTGTTTTTT. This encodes CSVEEAPGGYGELFF.

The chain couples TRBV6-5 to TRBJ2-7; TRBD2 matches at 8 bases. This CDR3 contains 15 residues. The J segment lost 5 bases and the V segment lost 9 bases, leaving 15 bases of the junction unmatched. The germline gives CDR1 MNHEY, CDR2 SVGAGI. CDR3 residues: CASKLISGILNEQYF. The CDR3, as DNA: TGTGCCAGTAAACTTATTAGCGGGATTCTCAACGAGCAGTACTTC.

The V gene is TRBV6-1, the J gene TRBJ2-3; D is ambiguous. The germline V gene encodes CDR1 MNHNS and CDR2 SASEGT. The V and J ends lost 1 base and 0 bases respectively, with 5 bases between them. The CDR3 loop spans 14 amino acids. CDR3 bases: TGTGCCAGCAGTGAAGGGGCGAGCACAGATACGCAGTATTTT. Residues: CASSEGASTDTQYF.

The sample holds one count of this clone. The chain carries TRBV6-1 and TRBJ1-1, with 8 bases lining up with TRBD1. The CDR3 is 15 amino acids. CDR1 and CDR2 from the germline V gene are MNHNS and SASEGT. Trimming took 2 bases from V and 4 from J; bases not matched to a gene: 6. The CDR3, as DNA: TGTGCCAGCAGTGAACAGGGGGCGCAGGGCACTGAAGCTTTCTTT. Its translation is CASSEQGAQGTEAFF.

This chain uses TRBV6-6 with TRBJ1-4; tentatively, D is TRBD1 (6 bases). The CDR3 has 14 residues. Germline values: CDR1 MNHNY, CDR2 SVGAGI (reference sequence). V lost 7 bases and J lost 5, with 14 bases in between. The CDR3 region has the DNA TGTGCCAGCATCCCGGACAGTGGGAATGAAAAACTGTTTTTT. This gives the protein CASIPDSGNEKLFF.

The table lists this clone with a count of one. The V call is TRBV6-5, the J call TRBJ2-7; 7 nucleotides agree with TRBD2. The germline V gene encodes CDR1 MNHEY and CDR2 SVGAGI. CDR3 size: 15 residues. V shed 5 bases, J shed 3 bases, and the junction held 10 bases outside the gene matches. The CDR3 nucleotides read TGTGCCAGCAGTAAAACAATGGGGGGGTACTACGAGCAGTACTTC. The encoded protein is CASSKTMGGYYEQYF.

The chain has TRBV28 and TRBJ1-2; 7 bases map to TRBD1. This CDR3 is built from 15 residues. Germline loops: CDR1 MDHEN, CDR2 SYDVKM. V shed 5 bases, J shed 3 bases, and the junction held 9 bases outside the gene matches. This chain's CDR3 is CASSLPRGLDYGYTF. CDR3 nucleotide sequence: TGTGCCAGCAGTCTCCCCAGGGGGTTGGACTATGGCTACACCTTC.

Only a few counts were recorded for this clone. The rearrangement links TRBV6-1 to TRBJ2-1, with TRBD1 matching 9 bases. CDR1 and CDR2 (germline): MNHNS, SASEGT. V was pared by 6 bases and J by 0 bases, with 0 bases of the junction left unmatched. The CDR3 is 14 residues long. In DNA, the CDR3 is TGTGCCAGCAGGACAGGGGGCTCCTACAATGAGCAGTTCTTC. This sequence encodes CASRTGGSYNEQFF.

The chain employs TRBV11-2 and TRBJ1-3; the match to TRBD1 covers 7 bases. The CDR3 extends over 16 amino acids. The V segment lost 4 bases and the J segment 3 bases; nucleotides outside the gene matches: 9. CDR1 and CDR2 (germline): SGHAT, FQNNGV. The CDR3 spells CASSYPNRGVGNTIYF. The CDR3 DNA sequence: TGTGCCAGCAGCTACCCCAACAGGGGTGTTGGAAACACCATATATTTT.

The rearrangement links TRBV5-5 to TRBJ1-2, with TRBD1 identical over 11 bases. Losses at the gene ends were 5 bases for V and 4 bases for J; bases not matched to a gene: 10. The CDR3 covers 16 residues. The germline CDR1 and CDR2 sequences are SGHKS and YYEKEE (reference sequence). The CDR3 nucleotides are TGTGCCAGCAGTGAGTTAAGGACAGGGGGCACCTATGGCTACACCTTC. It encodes CASSELRTGGTYGYTF.

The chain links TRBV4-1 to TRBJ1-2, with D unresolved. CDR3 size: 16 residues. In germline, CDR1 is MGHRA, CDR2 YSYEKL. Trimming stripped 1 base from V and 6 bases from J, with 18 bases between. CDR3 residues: CASSQGPWVGEDGYTF. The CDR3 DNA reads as TGCGCCAGCAGCCAAGGCCCCTGGGTGGGAGAGGATGGCTACACCTTC.

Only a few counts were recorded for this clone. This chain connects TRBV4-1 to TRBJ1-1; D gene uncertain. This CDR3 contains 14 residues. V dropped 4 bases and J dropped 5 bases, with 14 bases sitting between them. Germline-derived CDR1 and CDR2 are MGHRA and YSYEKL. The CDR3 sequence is CASSRLLGQTEAFF. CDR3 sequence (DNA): TGCGCCAGCAGCCGCCTACTTGGGCAGACTGAAGCTTTCTTT.

CDR3 nucleotide sequence: TGTGCCAGCAGCCCTCGGACAGGGAGCGTTTCTGGAAACACCATATATTTT. Translating it yields CASSPRTGSVSGNTIYF. The chain uses TRBV5-5 and TRBJ1-3; 8 positions match TRBD1. Per germline, CDR1 SGHKS and CDR2 YYEKEE (reference sequence). The CDR3 runs 17 residues. With 4 bases clipped from V and 1 base from J, the junction kept 10 bases outside the gene matches.

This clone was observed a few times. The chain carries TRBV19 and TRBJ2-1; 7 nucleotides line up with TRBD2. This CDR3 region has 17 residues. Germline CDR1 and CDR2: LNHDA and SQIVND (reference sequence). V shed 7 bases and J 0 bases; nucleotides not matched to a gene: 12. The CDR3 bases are TGTGCCAGTAATCGAGCGGGACGACTTAGCTCCTACAATGAGCAGTTCTTC. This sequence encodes CASNRAGRLSSYNEQFF.

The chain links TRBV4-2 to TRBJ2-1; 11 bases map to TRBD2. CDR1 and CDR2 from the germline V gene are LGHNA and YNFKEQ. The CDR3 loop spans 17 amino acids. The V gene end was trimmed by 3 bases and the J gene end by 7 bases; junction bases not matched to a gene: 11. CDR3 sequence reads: CASSQPLAGGAGNEQFF. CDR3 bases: TGTGCCAGCAGCCAGCCTTTAGCGGGGGGGGCCGGGAATGAGCAGTTCTTC.

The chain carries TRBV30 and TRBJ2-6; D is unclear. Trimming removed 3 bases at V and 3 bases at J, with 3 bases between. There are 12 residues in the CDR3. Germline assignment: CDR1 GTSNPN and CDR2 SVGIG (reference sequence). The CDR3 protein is CAWRSGANVLTF. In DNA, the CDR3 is TGTGCCTGGAGGAGTGGGGCCAACGTCCTGACTTTC.

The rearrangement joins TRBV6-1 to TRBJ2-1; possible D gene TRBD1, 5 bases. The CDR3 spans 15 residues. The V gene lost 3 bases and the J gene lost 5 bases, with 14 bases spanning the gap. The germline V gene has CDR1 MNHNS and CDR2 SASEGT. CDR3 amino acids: CASSDQGRRDNEQFF. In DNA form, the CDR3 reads TGTGCCAGCAGTGATCAGGGTCGCCGAGACAATGAGCAGTTCTTC.

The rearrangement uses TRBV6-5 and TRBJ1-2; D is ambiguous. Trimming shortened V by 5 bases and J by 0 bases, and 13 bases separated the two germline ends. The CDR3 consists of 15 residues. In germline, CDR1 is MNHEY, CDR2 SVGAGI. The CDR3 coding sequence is TGTGCCAGCAGTAAGCGGCGGCAAGCTAACTATGGCTACACCTTC. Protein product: CASSKRRQANYGYTF.

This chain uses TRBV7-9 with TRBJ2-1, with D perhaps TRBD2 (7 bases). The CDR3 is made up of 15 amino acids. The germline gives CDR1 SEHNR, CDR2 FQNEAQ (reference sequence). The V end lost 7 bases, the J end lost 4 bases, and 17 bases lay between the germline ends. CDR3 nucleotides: TGTGCCAGCATCTTGGGCGGGGGCTTTTACAATGAGCAGTTCTTC. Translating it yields CASILGGGFYNEQFF.